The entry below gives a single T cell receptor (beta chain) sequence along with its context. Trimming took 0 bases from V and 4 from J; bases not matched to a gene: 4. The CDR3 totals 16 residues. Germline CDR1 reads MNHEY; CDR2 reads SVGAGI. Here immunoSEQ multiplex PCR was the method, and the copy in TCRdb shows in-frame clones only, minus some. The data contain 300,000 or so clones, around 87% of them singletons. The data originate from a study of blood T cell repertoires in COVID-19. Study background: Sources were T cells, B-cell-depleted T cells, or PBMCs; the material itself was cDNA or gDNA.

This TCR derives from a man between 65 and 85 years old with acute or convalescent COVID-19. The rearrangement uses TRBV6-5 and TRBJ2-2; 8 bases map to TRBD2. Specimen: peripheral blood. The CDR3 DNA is TGTGCCAGCAGTTACTCGACGGGAGGGTCCACCGGGGAGCTGTTTTTT. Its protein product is CASSYSTGGSTGELFF.